These 8 T cell receptor beta chains share one sample of origin, sequenced in a study of shared clonotypes between healthy human individuals. CD45RO-negative CD8 cells positively selected for CCR7 made up the naive population, which excluded terminally differentiated effector memory CD45RA+ cells. Assay used: immunoSEQ multiplex PCR; TCRdb lists only in-frame clones, some missing. The sample lists about 2.1 million clones, 93% occurring once. The sample was naive CD8+ T cells from PBMCs. These receptors were taken from a young man in good health. Some clones in this sample may be carry-over from other donors' samples.

CDR3 amino acids: CASSFIRDRGPSPLHF. The DNA of the CDR3 is TGTGCCAGCAGCTTTATCCGGGACAGGGGGCCTTCACCCCTCCACTTT. V is TRBV7-9 and J is TRBJ1-6; 12 nucleotides line up with TRBD1. The CDR3 has 16 amino acids. The V gene end was trimmed by 3 bases and the J gene end by 9 bases; junction bases not matched to a gene: 6. Germline V lookup: CDR1 SEHNR, CDR2 FQNEAQ (reference sequence).

J is TRBJ1-2 and V is TRBV5-1, with D uncertain. Germline values: CDR1 SGHRS, CDR2 YFSETQ. CDR3 size: 14 residues. V shed 4 bases and J shed 0 bases, with 10 bases lying between them. The CDR3 reads CASSIGAPNYGYTF. The CDR3 DNA sequence: TGCGCCAGCAGCATAGGTGCTCCTAACTATGGCTACACCTTC.

In the case of this clone: The sample has other DNA sequences that encode this CDR3 too. The rearrangement joins TRBV5-6 to TRBJ2-1; D uncertain. This CDR3 region has 11 residues. The germline V gene encodes CDR1 SGHDT and CDR2 YYEEEE. Trimming cost V 4 bases and J 6 bases, with 5 bases left between them. The CDR3, as DNA: TGTGCCAGCAGCCTCCCCAATGAGCAGTTCTTC. This gives the protein CASSLPNEQFF.

This clone showed up just once. The chain carries TRBV6-4 and TRBJ1-2, with no clear D. Germline CDR1 and CDR2: MRHNA and SNTAGT. V was pared by 6 bases and J by 2 bases, with 7 bases between. The CDR3 consists of 12 residues. The CDR3 DNA sequence: TGTGCCAGCAGCGCGGGAAACTATGGCTACACCTTC. It translates to CASSAGNYGYTF.

V usage is TRBV9 and J usage is TRBJ2-1; no firm D call. V gave up 0 bases and J gave up 2 bases, with 9 bases separating them. The CDR3 is 15 amino acids. Germline CDR1 is SGDLS and CDR2 is YYNGEE. The DNA of the CDR3 is TGTGCCAGCAGCGTAGGTGACTCCACCTACAATGAGCAGTTCTTC. The encoded protein is CASSVGDSTYNEQFF.

The chain couples TRBV27 to TRBJ1-1, with a possible D match to TRBD1 (6 bases). CDR3 size: 17 residues. Trimming stripped 2 bases from V and 1 base from J, with 17 bases between. The V gene's germline CDR1 is MNHEY and CDR2 SMNVEV (reference sequence). The CDR3 spells CASSLNLITGPNTEAFF. The CDR3 DNA is TGTGCCAGCAGTTTAAATCTCATAACAGGGCCGAACACTGAAGCTTTCTTT.

The count of this clone is one. The same CDR3 can be traced to other DNA sequences in this sample. The rearrangement links TRBV5-8 to TRBJ2-1; 8 bases agree with TRBD2. Germline-derived CDR1 and CDR2 are SGHTS and YDEGEE. CDR3 length equals 15 residues. V gave up 0 bases and J gave up 4 bases; unmatched junction bases: 3. CDR3 DNA sequence: TGTGCCAGCAGCTTGGGACTAGCGTCTTACAATGAGCAGTTCTTC. The encoded protein is CASSLGLASYNEQFF.

The CDR3 nucleotides are TGTGCCAGCAGCTTGGACGGGGGGCTAGGAAACACCATATATTTT. Residues: CASSLDGGLGNTIYF. This rearrangement joins TRBV5-8 to TRBJ1-3; D possibly corresponds to TRBD1 (6 bases). This CDR3 contains 15 residues. Germline CDR1 and CDR2: SGHTS and YDEGEE. V was cut by 0 bases and J by 4 bases, with 11 bases left in between.